A selection of T cell receptor beta chains follows, all from one sample in a study of blood T cell repertoires in COVID-19. Method: immunoSEQ multiplex PCR; TCRdb's copy keeps in-frame clones and lacks some. The sample records some 300,000 clones, more than 70% being singletons. The source material was peripheral blood. The receptor source for this set is a woman aged 25 to 39 who had recovered from COVID-19. Each CDR3 is given with its conserved first and last residue. D genes are given only for firm matches. Size is stated for part of the rows, as once, few or many counts, or as a class when the clone is expanded.

D gene	J gene	V gene	clone size	CDR3 DNA	CDR3 protein
.	TRBJ1-3	TRBV29-1	.	TGCAGCGCCTGTCGAGGGACTGGAAACACCATATATTTT	CSACRGTGNTIYF
TRBD1	TRBJ2-7	TRBV2	.	TGTGCCAGCAGGGGAACAGGGGTGAACGAGCAGTACTTC	CASRGTGVNEQYF
.	TRBJ2-7	TRBV19	.	TGTGCCAGTAGCAAACAGGGAACCTACGAGCAGTACTTC	CASSKQGTYEQYF
TRBD2	TRBJ2-3	TRBV2	.	TGTGCCAGCAGGGTAGGACTAGCGGGGGGCACAGATACGCAGTATTTT	CASRVGLAGGTDTQYF
.	TRBJ1-2	TRBV3-1/TRBV3-2	.	TGTGCCAGCAGCCAAGAGCAGGGCTATGGCTACACCTTC	CASSQEQGYGYTF
TRBD1	TRBJ1-1	TRBV5-1	once	TGCGCCAGCAGTTACAGGGGGAACACTGAAGCTTTCTTT	CASSYRGNTEAFF
TRBD1	TRBJ1-6	TRBV19	.	TGTGCCCCCCGGGACAGACCCAATTCACCCCTCCACTTT	CAPRDRPNSPLHF
TRBD2	TRBJ2-1	TRBV3-1/TRBV3-2	.	TGTGCCAGCAGCCCCAGGGCTCTAGCGGGCAATGAGCAGTTCTTC	CASSPRALAGNEQFF
TRBD2	TRBJ2-1	TRBV5-4	.	TGTGCCAGCAGCTCGGGACTAGCGGTTTACAATGAGCAGTTCTTC	CASSSGLAVYNEQFF
.	TRBJ1-1	TRBV19	once	TGTGCCAGTACGCGGGAGTCTGAAGCTTTCTTT	CASTRESEAFF
TRBD1	TRBJ1-2	TRBV19	.	TGTGCCAGTACCCCAGGGGGACAGGCGGACTATGGCTACACCTTC	CASTPGGQADYGYTF
.	TRBJ2-7	TRBV15	.	TGTGCCACCAGCAGAGGGTCAGACAGCCTACTACTCGAGCAGTACTTC	CATSRGSDSLLLEQYF
TRBD1	TRBJ2-5	TRBV5-4	.	TGTGCCAGCAGCTTGTTGGGACAGGGATCCCTCTCAGAGACCCAGTACTTC	CASSLLGQGSLSETQYF
TRBD1	TRBJ1-1	TRBV11-2	.	TGTGCCAGCAGCTTCATAGGGGGGACAGAATCGAACACTGAAGCTTTCTTT	CASSFIGGTESNTEAFF
.	TRBJ1-3	TRBV7-9	.	TGTGCCAGCAGCTTAGAGCGGGACACCATATATTTT	CASSLERDTIYF
TRBD2	TRBJ2-3	TRBV27	.	TGTGCCAGCAGCTTGGGACTAGCGGTCGCAGATACGCAGTATTTT	CASSLGLAVADTQYF
.	TRBJ1-1	TRBV19	.	TGTGCCAGTAATATTGCGGGTCTCGGCACTGAAGCTTTCTTT	CASNIAGLGTEAFF
.	TRBJ2-3	TRBV6-5	few	TGTGCCAGCAGTTCCAGGGTCCCGGGCACAGATACGCAGTATTTT	CASSSRVPGTDTQYF
TRBD1	TRBJ2-1	TRBV4-3	few	TGCGCCAGCAGCCAGGGACAGACCTCCTACAATGAGCAGTTCTTC	CASSQGQTSYNEQFF
.	TRBJ2-3	TRBV6-5	.	TGTGCCAGCAGTTATTCCTCTAGCACAGATACGCAGTATTTT	CASSYSSSTDTQYF
.	TRBJ2-4	TRBV3-1/TRBV3-2	once	TGTGCCAGCAGCCAAGGCGAAAGGGGTGTTGCCATTCAGTACTTC	CASSQGERGVAIQYF
.	TRBJ2-5	TRBV2	.	TGTGCCAGCAGTGAAAGGTGGGGCGCAGGGGAGGGGACAAAGACCCAGTACTTC	CASSERWGAGEGTKTQYF
.	TRBJ1-3	TRBV11-2	.	TGTGCCAGCAGCTCATCCATAGACTCTGGAAACACCATATATTTT	CASSSSIDSGNTIYF
.	TRBJ2-7	TRBV9	once	TGTGCCAGCAGCGTAGGATCTGGCTCTTACTACGAGCAGTACTTC	CASSVGSGSYYEQYF
TRBD1	TRBJ1-1	TRBV3-1/TRBV3-2	.	TGTGCCAGCAGCCAGGACAGGGGGCTTACTGAAGCTTTCTTT	CASSQDRGLTEAFF
.	TRBJ1-5	TRBV4-1	.	TGCGCCAGCAGCCAAGTCGACGGGTCCAATCAGCCCCAGCATTTT	CASSQVDGSNQPQHF
TRBD2	TRBJ2-5	TRBV5-1	.	TGCGCCAGCAGCTTAGCGGGGGGGCCTGAGGAGACCCAGTACTTC	CASSLAGGPEETQYF
TRBD1	TRBJ1-5	TRBV18	.	TGTGCCAGCTCACCCGAGGCAGGGGGAAATCAGCCCCAGCATTTT	CASSPEAGGNQPQHF
TRBD1	TRBJ1-2	TRBV7-9	.	TGTGCCAGCAGCTCGGGACAGGCTAACTATGGCTACACCTTC	CASSSGQANYGYTF
TRBD2	TRBJ2-2	TRBV2	.	TGTGCCAGCGCCGGGGTAGCGGGGGATACCGGGGAGCTGTTTTTT	CASAGVAGDTGELFF
.	TRBJ1-4	TRBV9	.	TGTGCCAGCAGCGTAGAACAGATACCAACTAATGAAAAACTGTTTTTT	CASSVEQIPTNEKLFF
TRBD2	TRBJ2-5	TRBV28	.	TGTGCCAGCAGTTTAGGGCTAGCGGACCAAGAGACCCAGTACTTC	CASSLGLADQETQYF
TRBD1	TRBJ1-4	TRBV5-6	.	TGTGCCAGCAGCTTGAACCGGGACAGGGACGAAAAACTGTTTTTT	CASSLNRDRDEKLFF
.	TRBJ2-7	TRBV19	.	TGTGCCAGTAGTATACGGCGGGGAAGCTCCTACGAGCAGTACTTC	CASSIRRGSSYEQYF
TRBD1	TRBJ1-6	TRBV19	once	TGTGCCAGTAGTATGGGACAGGGAGGATCACCCCTCCACTTT	CASSMGQGGSPLHF
.	TRBJ1-5	TRBV10-3	few	TGTGCCATCAGTGACCTCAGTCGCAATCAGCCCCAGCATTTT	CAISDLSRNQPQHF
.	TRBJ2-3	TRBV27	.	TGTGCCAGCAGGCCAAGCGGCACAGATACGCAGTATTTT	CASRPSGTDTQYF
.	TRBJ1-6	TRBV9	.	TGTGCCAGCAGCCTTGAAACGGGGGTCAATTCACCCCTCCACTTT	CASSLETGVNSPLHF
.	TRBJ1-6	TRBV2	.	TGTGCCAGCAGTCGGGGGAATTCACCCCTCCACTTT	CASSRGNSPLHF
TRBD1	TRBJ1-4	TRBV18	.	TGTGCCAGCTCACCACAGACAGGGGATGAAAAACTGTTTTTT	CASSPQTGDEKLFF
.	TRBJ2-4	TRBV27	.	TGTGCCAGCAGTTTATTGGCTAGGGCCAAAAACATTCAGTACTTC	CASSLLARAKNIQYF
TRBD2	TRBJ2-1	TRBV2	.	TGTGCCAGCAGCTTTAGCGGGGGGGCCGGTAATGAGCAGTTCTTC	CASSFSGGAGNEQFF
.	TRBJ1-5	TRBV9	.	TGTGCCAGCAGCGTAGGAGGCCCCAATCAGCCCCAGCATTTT	CASSVGGPNQPQHF
.	TRBJ1-6	TRBV5-5	.	TGTGCCAGCAGACGGGGTGTATTGAATTCACCCCTCCACTTT	CASRRGVLNSPLHF
TRBD1	TRBJ1-4	TRBV19	.	TGTGCCAGTAGTCATCAGGGGGCGGCTAATGAAAAACTGTTTTTT	CASSHQGAANEKLFF
TRBD1	TRBJ1-1	TRBV2	.	TGTGCCAGCAGTGAATCCAGGGGGCGAATGAACACTGAAGCTTTCTTT	CASSESRGRMNTEAFF
TRBD1	TRBJ1-6	TRBV13	.	TGTGCCAGCAGCTCCCGACAGGGGAATTCACCCCTCCACTTT	CASSSRQGNSPLHF
.	TRBJ2-7	TRBV2	few	TGTGCCAGCACGGGGTACTACGAGCAGTACTTC	CASTGYYEQYF
.	TRBJ2-7	TRBV11-1	.	TGTGCCAGCAGCTTACCCTACGACTCGAACTACGAGCAGTACTTC	CASSLPYDSNYEQYF
.	TRBJ2-1	TRBV9	.	TGTGCCAGCAGCGTAGGCAGATCTGAGCAGTTCTTC	CASSVGRSEQFF
.	TRBJ2-1	TRBV6-4	.	TGTGCCAGCAGTGACTCCCCCGGGGTTAGCTCCTACAATGAGCAGTTCTTC	CASSDSPGVSSYNEQFF
.	TRBJ2-2	TRBV3-1/TRBV3-2	.	TGTGCCAGCAGCCAAAGGGGGGGGGCCCCCGGGGAGCTGTTTTTT	CASSQRGGAPGELFF
TRBD1	TRBJ1-1	TRBV7-9	.	TGTGCCAGCAGCCAAGGACAGGGGAGTCCTGAAGCTTTCTTT	CASSQGQGSPEAFF